This T cell receptor beta chain was observed in a study of CD8+CD57+ T cells in acquired aplastic anemia. Profiling of TCR beta VDJ combinations and CDR3 sequences used genomic DNA as template. One entry per CDR3 protein, called by TCRdb with MiXCR from the reads. In the table there are roughly 420,000 distinct CDR3 sequences, 55% to 70% of which are singletons. The ends were cut back, 7 bases at V and 3 bases at J, with 12 bases in the middle. Germline lookup yields CDR1 LNHDA and CDR2 SQIVND (reference sequence). The CDR3 has 13 residues. The V and J genes are TRBV19 and TRBJ1-1, with D tentatively TRBD1 (5 bases). The clonotype was recovered from a human donor in good health, serving as a control. Sequencing was carried out using sorted CD4+, CD8+, or CD8+CD57+ T cells (not recorded which) from PBMCs. The CDR3 reads CASTREGDTEAFF. CDR3 nucleotide sequence: TGTGCCAGTACCCGAGAAGGGGACACTGAAGCTTTCTTT.